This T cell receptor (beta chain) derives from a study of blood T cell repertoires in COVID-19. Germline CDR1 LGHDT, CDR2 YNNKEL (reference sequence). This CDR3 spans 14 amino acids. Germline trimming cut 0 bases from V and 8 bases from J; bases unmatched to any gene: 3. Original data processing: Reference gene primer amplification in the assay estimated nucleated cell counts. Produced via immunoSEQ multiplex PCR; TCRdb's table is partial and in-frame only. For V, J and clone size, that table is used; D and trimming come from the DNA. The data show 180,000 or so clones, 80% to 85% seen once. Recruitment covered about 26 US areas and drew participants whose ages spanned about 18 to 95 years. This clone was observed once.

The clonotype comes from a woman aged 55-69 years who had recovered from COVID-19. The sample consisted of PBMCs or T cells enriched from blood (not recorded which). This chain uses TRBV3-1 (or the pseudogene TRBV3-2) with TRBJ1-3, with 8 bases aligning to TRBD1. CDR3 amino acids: CASSQERTGYTIYF. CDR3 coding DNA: TGTGCCAGCAGCCAAGAAAGGACAGGGTACACCATATATTTT.